This entry lists 2 T cell receptor beta chains sequenced from one sample in a study of Graves' ophthalmopathy and Graves' hyperthyroidism. CDR3 regions of TCR beta were amplified from RNA transcripts. The workflow started with a first-round RT-PCR run with HTBI primers and then moved on to a second-round multiplex PCR. TCRdb re-analysed the multiplex PCR reads in MiXCR, keeping a single row per CDR3 protein. The sample includes fewer than 600,000 distinct CDR3 sequences, around an eighth seen only once; the top ten take 9.5% to 10%. Specimen: blood. Receptors originate from a woman aged 25 to 45 with Graves' ophthalmopathy.

In its sample, this clonotype was seen many times. The chain employs TRBV29-1 and TRBJ1-2, with D tentatively TRBD1 (5 bases). The CDR3 extends over 12 amino acids. V was trimmed by 6 bases and J by 5 bases, leaving 13 bases between them. The germline gives CDR1 SQVTM, CDR2 ANQGSEA. The CDR3 loop reads CSVAGTAYGYTF. CDR3 coding DNA: TGCAGCGTCGCCGGGACGGCGTATGGCTACACCTTC.

The chain employs TRBV4-3 and TRBJ2-2; 8 nucleotides agree with TRBD2. The CDR3 runs to 21 residues. The ends lost 4 bases at V and 2 bases at J; junction bases unmatched: 21. Germline V CDR1 and CDR2: LGHNA, YSLEER. The CDR3 DNA reads as TGCGCCAGCAGCCCCCGGGGTGGTGCGATCGCGGGAGGCTCAAACACCGGGGAGCTGTTTTTT. Translation gives CASSPRGGAIAGGSNTGELFF.